Listed below are T cell receptor beta chains from one sample, sequenced in a study of identical twins. MiXCR, run by TCRdb on the 5' RACE reads, gives a single entry per CDR3 protein. The sample consists of 690,000 or so distinct CDR3 sequences, about 9.4% of them appearing once. The sample was also reused in another study, on yellow fever vaccine responses in identical twins.

Sequencing was performed on PBMCs. The receptor set was obtained from a woman between 18 and 29 years old in good health. The CDR3 runs from the conserved cysteine through the conserved F or W. A D gene is named only where the DNA matches it firmly. A row's size may be missing; if present it is once, few, many or a size class.

>TRBV4-1|NA|TRBJ2-7|NA
CASSQDFPGQYEQYF
TGCGCCAGCAGCCAAGATTTTCCAGGGCAATACGAGCAGTACTTC
>TRBV6-6|NA|TRBJ1-5|few
CASSYRIIQPQHF
TGTGCCAGCAGTTATCGTATTATCCAGCCCCAGCATTTT
>TRBV20-1|TRBD1|TRBJ2-5|few
CSARGVSVRGLEKTQYF
TGCAGTGCTAGAGGGGTCTCGGTCAGGGGGCTTGAAAAGACCCAGTACTTC
>TRBV3-1|NA|TRBJ2-7|few
CASSQDGRWGSYEQYF
TGTGCCAGCAGCCAAGACGGCCGATGGGGCTCCTACGAGCAGTACTTC
>TRBV9|TRBD1|TRBJ1-3|few
CASSVSTGEKGNTIYF
TGTGCCAGCAGCGTATCAACAGGGGAGAAAGGAAACACCATATATTTT
>TRBV28|TRBD1|TRBJ2-1|few
CASSFRTGGRGEQFF
TGTGCCAGCAGTTTCCGGACAGGGGGGAGGGGTGAGCAGTTCTTC
>TRBV28|NA|TRBJ1-2|NA
CASNRRTTTNYGYTF
TGTGCCAGCAATAGACGGACTACGACTAACTATGGCTACACCTTC
>TRBV7-3|NA|TRBJ2-3|NA
CASSFLGKTDTQYF
TGTGCCAGCAGCTTTCTAGGGAAGACAGATACGCAGTATTTT
>TRBV6-1|TRBD1|TRBJ2-7|few
CASSDPTGLNYEQYF
TGTGCCAGCAGCGACCCGACAGGGTTAAACTACGAGCAGTACTTC
>TRBV7-8|NA|TRBJ2-3|few
CASSLVGGGDGTDTQYF
TGTGCCAGCAGCTTAGTTGGGGGCGGGGATGGCACAGATACGCAGTATTTT
>TRBV28|NA|TRBJ2-5|NA
CASNQGTQPWETQYF
TGTGCCAGCAATCAGGGGACTCAGCCCTGGGAGACCCAGTACTTC
>TRBV3-1|NA|TRBJ2-1|NA
CASSQQLVHHEQFF
TGTGCCAGCAGCCAGCAACTAGTCCACCATGAGCAGTTCTTC
>TRBV4-3|NA|TRBJ1-2|NA
CASRQKGDANYGYTF
TGCGCCAGTAGGCAAAAGGGGGACGCTAACTATGGCTACACCTTC
>TRBV15|NA|TRBJ1-1|NA
CATSSDIGGGTEAFF
TGTGCCACCAGCAGCGACATAGGGGGGGGCACTGAAGCTTTCTTT
>TRBV5-1|NA|TRBJ1-2|many
CASSFRENYGYTF
TGCGCCAGCAGCTTCCGGGAAAACTATGGCTACACCTTC
>TRBV25-1|TRBD1|TRBJ1-1|few
CASSELMLMGQQMTEAFF
TGTGCCAGCAGTGAATTGATGTTGATGGGACAGCAGATGACAGAAGCTTTCTTT
>TRBV7-2|TRBD2|TRBJ2-1|few
CASSLATSGYNEQFF
TGTGCCAGCAGCTTAGCGACTAGCGGATACAATGAGCAGTTCTTC
>TRBV13|TRBD1|TRBJ2-1|NA
CASSYSTGGVHNEQFF
TGTGCCAGCAGCTACTCAACAGGGGGAGTTCACAATGAGCAGTTCTTC
>TRBV9|TRBD2|TRBJ2-1|NA
CASSGAGTSGRNSYNEQFF
TGTGCCAGCAGCGGGGCCGGGACTAGCGGGAGGAACTCCTACAATGAGCAGTTCTTC
>TRBV7-2|NA|TRBJ2-2|few
CASSLGFGTGELFF
TGTGCCAGCAGCTTAGGGTTTGGCACCGGGGAGCTGTTTTTT
>TRBV30|NA|TRBJ2-1|few
CAWSPGAKYNEQFF
TGTGCCTGGTCCCCGGGGGCGAAGTACAATGAGCAGTTCTTC
>TRBV29-1|NA|TRBJ1-2|few
CSVLEDFYGYTF
TGCAGCGTCTTAGAAGACTTCTATGGCTACACCTTC
>TRBV29-1|NA|TRBJ2-3|many
CSVAETQADTQYF
TGCAGCGTCGCCGAAACTCAGGCAGATACGCAGTATTTT
>TRBV11-2|TRBD2|TRBJ2-1|many
CASSFQLADYNEQFF
TGTGCCAGCAGTTTTCAACTAGCGGATTACAATGAGCAGTTCTTC
>TRBV10-2|TRBD2|TRBJ2-5|many
CASRSGRASETQYF
TGCGCCAGCAGGAGCGGGAGGGCCTCAGAGACCCAGTACTTC